This T cell receptor (beta chain) was sequenced in a study of blood T cell repertoires in COVID-19. Study details: Cohort 3 donors counted as recovered after two negative PCRs, clearance, or resolved symptoms. Spain, Italy and the United States supplied samples that represented acute and convalescent COVID-19.

Enrolled through a virtual design, the participants were between about 18 and 100 years of age and came from roughly 22 US areas. Original processing notes: Amplifying reference gene primers gave estimates of nucleated cell counts. Profiling relied on immunoSEQ multiplex PCR, and the TCRdb table lists in-frame clones only, not all of them. V and J calls and clone size are those listed in that table; D and trimming were worked out from the DNA. In the table there are roughly 340,000 clones, more than 70% of which are singletons. The V end was cut by 7 bases, the J end by 0 bases, with 16 bases between. CDR3 length: 16 residues. The germline gives CDR1 MGHRA, CDR2 YSYEKL.

The rearrangement joins TRBV4-1 to TRBJ2-1, with D uncertain. What was sequenced was PBMCs or T cells enriched from blood (not recorded which). This TCR came from a man aged 35 to 55 in a cohort exposed to, infected with or recovered from COVID-19 (not recorded which). The CDR3 DNA follows: TGCGCCAGCAACCCGAGCGTGCCGAGCTCCTACAATGAGCAGTTCTTC. Its protein is CASNPSVPSSYNEQFF.